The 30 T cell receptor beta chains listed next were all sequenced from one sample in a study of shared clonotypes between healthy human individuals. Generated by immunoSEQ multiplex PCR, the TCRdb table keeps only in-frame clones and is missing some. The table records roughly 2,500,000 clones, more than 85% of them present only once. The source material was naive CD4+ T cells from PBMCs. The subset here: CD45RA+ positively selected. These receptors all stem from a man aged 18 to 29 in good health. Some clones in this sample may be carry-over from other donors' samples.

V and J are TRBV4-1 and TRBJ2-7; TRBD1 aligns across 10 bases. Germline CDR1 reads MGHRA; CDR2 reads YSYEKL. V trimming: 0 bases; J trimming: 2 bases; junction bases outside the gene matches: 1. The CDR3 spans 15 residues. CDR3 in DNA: TGCGCCAGCAGCCAAGATGGGACAGGGGCCTACGAGCAGTACTTC. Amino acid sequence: CASSQDGTGAYEQYF.

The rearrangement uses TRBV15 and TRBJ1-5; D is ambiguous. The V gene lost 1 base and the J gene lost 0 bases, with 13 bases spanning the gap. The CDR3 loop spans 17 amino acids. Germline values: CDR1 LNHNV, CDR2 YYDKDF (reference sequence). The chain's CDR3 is CATSRADSEYSNQPQHF. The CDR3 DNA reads TGTGCCACCAGCAGAGCCGACTCAGAATATAGCAATCAGCCCCAGCATTTT.

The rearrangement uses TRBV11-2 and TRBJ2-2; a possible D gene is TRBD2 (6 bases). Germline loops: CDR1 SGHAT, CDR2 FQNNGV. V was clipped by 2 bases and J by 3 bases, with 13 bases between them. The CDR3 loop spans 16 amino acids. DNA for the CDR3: TGTGCCAGCAGCTTAAAGGGTTGGGGGGACACCGGGGAGCTGTTTTTT. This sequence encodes CASSLKGWGDTGELFF.

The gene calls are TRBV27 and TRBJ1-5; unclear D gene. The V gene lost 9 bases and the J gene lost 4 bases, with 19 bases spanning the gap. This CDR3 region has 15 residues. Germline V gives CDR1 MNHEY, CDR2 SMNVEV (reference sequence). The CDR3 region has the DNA TGTGCCAGTAAACTCGACCGTATGGGGAATCAGCCCCAGCATTTT. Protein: CASKLDRMGNQPQHF.

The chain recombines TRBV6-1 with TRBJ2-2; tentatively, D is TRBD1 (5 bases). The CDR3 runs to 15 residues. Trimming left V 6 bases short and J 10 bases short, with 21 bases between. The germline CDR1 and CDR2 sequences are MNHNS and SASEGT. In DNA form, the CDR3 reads TGTGCCAGCAGAGCAGACCAGGGTAGGCCTTTGGAGCTGTTTTTT. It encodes CASRADQGRPLELFF.

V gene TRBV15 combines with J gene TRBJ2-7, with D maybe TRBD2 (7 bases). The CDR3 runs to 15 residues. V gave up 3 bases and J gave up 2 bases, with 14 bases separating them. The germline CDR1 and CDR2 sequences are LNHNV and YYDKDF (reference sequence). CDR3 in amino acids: CATSRGGEGAYEQYF. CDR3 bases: TGTGCCACCAGCAGGGGCGGGGAGGGGGCCTACGAGCAGTACTTC.

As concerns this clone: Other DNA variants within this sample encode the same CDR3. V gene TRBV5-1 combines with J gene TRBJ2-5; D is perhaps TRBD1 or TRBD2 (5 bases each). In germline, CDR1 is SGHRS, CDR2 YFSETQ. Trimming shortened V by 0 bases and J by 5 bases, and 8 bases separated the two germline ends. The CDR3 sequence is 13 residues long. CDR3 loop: CASSLGDRETQYF. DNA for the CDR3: TGCGCCAGCAGCTTGGGGGACCGGGAGACCCAGTACTTC.

The CDR3 region is CASSASSGQSYGYTF. The DNA for the CDR3 is TGTGCCAGCAGCGCATCCTCGGGGCAGAGCTATGGCTACACCTTC. V and J are TRBV9 and TRBJ1-2; TRBD1 might be the D (5 bases). The V end was cut by 3 bases, the J end by 4 bases, with 16 bases between. This CDR3 comprises 15 residues. The germline gives CDR1 SGDLS, CDR2 YYNGEE.

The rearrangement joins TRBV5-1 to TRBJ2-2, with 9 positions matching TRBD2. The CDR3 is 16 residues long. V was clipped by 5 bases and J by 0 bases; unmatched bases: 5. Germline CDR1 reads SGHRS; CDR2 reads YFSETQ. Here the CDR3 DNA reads TGCGCCAGCAGAGGTAGCGGGAGAGCGAACACCGGGGAGCTGTTTTTT. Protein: CASRGSGRANTGELFF.

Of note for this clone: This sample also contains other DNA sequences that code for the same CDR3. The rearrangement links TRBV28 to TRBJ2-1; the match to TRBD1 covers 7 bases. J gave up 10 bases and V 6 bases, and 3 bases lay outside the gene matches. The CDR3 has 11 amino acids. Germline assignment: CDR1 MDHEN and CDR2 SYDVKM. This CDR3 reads CASSVQGEQFF. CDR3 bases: TGTGCCAGCAGCGTACAGGGGGAGCAGTTCTTC.

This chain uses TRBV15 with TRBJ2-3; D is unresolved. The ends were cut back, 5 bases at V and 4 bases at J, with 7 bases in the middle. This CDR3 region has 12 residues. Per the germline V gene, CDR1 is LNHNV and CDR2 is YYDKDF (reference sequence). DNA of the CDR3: TGTGCCACCAGCGCACGCCCAGATACGCAGTATTTT. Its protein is CATSARPDTQYF.

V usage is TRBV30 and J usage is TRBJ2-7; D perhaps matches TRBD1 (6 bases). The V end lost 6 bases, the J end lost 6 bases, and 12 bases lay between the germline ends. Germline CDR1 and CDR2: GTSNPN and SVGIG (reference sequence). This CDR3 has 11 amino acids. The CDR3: CACRGMSEQYF. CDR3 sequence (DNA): TGTGCCTGCAGGGGTATGTCCGAGCAGTACTTC.

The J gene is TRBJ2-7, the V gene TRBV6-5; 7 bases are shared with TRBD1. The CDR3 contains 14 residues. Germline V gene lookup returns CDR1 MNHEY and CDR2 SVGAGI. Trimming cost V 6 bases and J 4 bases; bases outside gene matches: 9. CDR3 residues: CASSFDRAEYEQYF. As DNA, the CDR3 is TGTGCCAGCAGCTTCGACAGGGCCGAGTACGAGCAGTACTTC.

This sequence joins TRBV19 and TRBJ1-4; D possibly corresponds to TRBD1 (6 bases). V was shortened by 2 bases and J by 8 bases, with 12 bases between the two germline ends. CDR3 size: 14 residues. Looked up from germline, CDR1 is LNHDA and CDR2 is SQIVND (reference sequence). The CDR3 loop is CASSITAGVEKLFF. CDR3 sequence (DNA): TGTGCCAGTAGTATAACGGCAGGGGTGGAAAAACTGTTTTTT.

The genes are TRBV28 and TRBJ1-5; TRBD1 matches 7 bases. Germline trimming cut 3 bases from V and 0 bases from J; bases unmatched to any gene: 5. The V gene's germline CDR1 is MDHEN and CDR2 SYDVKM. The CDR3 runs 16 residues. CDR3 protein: CASSLGQPNSNQPQHF. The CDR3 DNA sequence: TGTGCCAGCAGTTTGGGACAGCCAAATAGCAATCAGCCCCAGCATTTT. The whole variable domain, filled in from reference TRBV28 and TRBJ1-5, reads DVKVTQSSRYLVKRTGEKVFLECVQDMDHENMFWYRQDPGLGLRLIYFSYDVKMKEKGDIPEGYSVSREKKERFSLILESASTNQTSMYLCASSLGQPNSNQPQHFGDGTRLSIL.

As DNA, the CDR3 is TGTGCCAGCAGCCCGTCGTTTCGTTTCACAGATACGCAGTATTTT. The encoded protein is CASSPSFRFTDTQYF. The chain links TRBV7-3 to TRBJ2-3; D call uncertain. Germline assignment: CDR1 SGHTA and CDR2 FQGTGA. The CDR3 runs 15 residues. V was shortened by 5 bases and J by 2 bases, with 14 bases between the two germline ends.

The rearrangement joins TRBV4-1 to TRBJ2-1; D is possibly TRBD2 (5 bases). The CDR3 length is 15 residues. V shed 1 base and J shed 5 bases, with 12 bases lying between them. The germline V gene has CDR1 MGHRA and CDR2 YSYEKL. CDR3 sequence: CASSQVFSDDNEQFF. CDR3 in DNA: TGCGCCAGCAGCCAAGTGTTTAGCGACGACAATGAGCAGTTCTTC.

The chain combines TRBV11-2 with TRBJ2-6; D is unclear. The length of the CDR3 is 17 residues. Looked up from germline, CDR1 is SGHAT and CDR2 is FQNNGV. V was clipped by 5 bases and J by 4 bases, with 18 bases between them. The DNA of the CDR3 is TGTGCCAGCAGCCAACAGAGTGCGACTCTCGGGGCCAACGTCCTGACTTTC. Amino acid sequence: CASSQQSATLGANVLTF.

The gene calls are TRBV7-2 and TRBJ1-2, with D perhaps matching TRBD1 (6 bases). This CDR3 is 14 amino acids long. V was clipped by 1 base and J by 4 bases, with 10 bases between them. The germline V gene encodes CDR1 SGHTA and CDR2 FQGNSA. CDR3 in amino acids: CASSLVEGGYGYTF. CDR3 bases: TGTGCCAGCAGCTTAGTGGAGGGGGGCTATGGCTACACCTTC.

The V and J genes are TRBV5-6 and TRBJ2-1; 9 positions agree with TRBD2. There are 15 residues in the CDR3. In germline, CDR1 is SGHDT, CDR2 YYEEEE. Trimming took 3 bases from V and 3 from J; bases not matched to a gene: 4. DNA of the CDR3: TGTGCCAGCAGCTCACCGACTAGCGGCTACAATGAGCAGTTCTTC. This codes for CASSSPTSGYNEQFF.

The CDR3 spells CASSHLYGGSRAYEQYF. In nucleotides, the CDR3 is TGTGCCAGCAGCCATTTATACGGCGGGAGTAGGGCCTACGAGCAGTACTTC. This chain connects TRBV14 to TRBJ2-7, with TRBD2 matching over 7 bases. CDR1 and CDR2 (germline): SGHDN, FVKESK. J was trimmed by 2 bases and V by 3 bases; bases with no gene match: 13. This CDR3 has 17 amino acids.

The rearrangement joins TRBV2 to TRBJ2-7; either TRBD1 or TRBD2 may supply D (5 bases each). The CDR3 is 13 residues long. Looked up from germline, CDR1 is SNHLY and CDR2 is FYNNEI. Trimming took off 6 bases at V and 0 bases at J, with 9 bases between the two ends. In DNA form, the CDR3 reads TGTGCCAGCAGCGAGGGACCCTCCTACGAGCAGTACTTC. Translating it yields CASSEGPSYEQYF.

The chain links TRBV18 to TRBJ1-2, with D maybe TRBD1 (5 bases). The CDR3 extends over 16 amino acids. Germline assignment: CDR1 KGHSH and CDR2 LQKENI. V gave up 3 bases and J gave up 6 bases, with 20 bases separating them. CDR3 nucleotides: TGTGCCAGCTCACCCTCTGGGGCCCCAACGCCGAATGGCTACACCTTC. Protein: CASSPSGAPTPNGYTF.

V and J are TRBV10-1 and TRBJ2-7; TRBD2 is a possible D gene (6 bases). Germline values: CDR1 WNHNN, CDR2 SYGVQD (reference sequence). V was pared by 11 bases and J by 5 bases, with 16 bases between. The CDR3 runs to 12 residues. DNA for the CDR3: TGCGCCTTCAAAGGAGGGCCTCACGAGCAGTACTTC. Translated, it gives CAFKGGPHEQYF.

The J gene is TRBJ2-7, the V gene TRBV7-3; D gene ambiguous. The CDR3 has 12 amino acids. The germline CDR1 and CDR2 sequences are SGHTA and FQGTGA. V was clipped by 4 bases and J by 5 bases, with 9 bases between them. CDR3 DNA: TGTGCCAGCAGCTCAAGACTGAACGAGCAGTACTTC. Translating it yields CASSSRLNEQYF.

CDR3 region: CASSLFGGLDYGYTF. In nucleotides, the CDR3 is TGTGCCAGCAGTTTATTCGGGGGGTTAGACTATGGCTACACCTTC. The chain joins TRBV28 to TRBJ1-2; D is perhaps TRBD1 (5 bases). V was cut by 1 base and J by 3 bases, with 12 bases left in between. The length of the CDR3 is 15 residues. Germline-derived CDR1 and CDR2 are MDHEN and SYDVKM.

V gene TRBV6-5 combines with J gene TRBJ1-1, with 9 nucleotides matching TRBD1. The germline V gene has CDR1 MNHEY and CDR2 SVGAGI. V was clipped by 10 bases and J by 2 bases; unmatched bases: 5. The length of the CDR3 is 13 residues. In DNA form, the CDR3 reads TGTGCCACAGAGGACAGGGGCAACACTGAAGCTTTCTTT. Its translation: CATEDRGNTEAFF.

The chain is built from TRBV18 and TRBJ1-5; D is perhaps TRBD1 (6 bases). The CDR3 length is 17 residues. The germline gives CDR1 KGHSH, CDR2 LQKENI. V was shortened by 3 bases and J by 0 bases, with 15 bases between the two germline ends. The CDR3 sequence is CASSPYRDTDSNQPQHF. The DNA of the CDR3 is TGTGCCAGCTCACCGTACCGGGACACCGATAGCAATCAGCCCCAGCATTTT.

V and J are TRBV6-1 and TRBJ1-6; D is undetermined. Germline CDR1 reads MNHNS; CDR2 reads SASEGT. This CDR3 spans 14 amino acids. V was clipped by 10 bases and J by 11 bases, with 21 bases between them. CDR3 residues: CATFHPHSGTPLHF. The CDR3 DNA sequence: TGTGCCACTTTCCACCCCCACAGCGGCACACCCCTCCACTTT.

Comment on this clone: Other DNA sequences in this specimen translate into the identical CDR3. The CDR3 spells CASSTRTGYEQYF. In DNA form, the CDR3 reads TGTGCCAGCAGCACGAGGACAGGGTACGAGCAGTACTTC. V usage is TRBV7-2 and J usage is TRBJ2-7; 8 bases are shared with TRBD1. Germline CDR1 is SGHTA and CDR2 is FQGNSA. V shed 5 bases and J 4 bases; nucleotides not matched to a gene: 4. The CDR3 has 13 amino acids. The complete variable domain, with remaining parts taken from reference TRBV7-2 and TRBJ2-7, reads GAGVSQSPSNKVTEKGKDVELRCDPISGHTALYWYRQSLGQGLEFLIYFQGNSAPDKSGLPSDRFSAERTGGSVSTLTIQRTQQEDSAVYLCASSTRTGYEQYFGPGTRLTVT.